Listed below are T cell receptor beta chains from one sample, sequenced in a study of shared clonotypes between healthy human individuals. TCRdb's table, derived via immunoSEQ multiplex PCR, lists solely in-frame clones and lacks some. The sample has some 2.1 million clones, over 85% seen once. Sequencing used naive CD4+ T cells sorted from blood. These receptors all come from a man between 18 and 29 years old in good health. The CDR3 runs from the conserved cysteine through the conserved F or W.

v_gene: TRBV5-8
j_gene: TRBJ2-1
CDR3aa: CASSLDTLAKQFF

v_gene: TRBV7-9
j_gene: TRBJ2-1
CDR3aa: CASSLQGASYNEQFF

v_gene: TRBV6-1
j_gene: TRBJ1-5
CDR3aa: CASKASNQPQHF

v_gene: TRBV6-4
j_gene: TRBJ1-6
CDR3aa: CASSEASGSSPLHF

v_gene: TRBV6-5
j_gene: TRBJ1-4
CDR3aa: CASRGGRGGGEKLFF

v_gene: TRBV5-1
j_gene: TRBJ2-5
CDR3aa: CASSFTFGGGETQYF

v_gene: TRBV28
j_gene: TRBJ2-7
CDR3aa: CASSLSRGVDEQYF

v_gene: TRBV2
j_gene: TRBJ1-1
CDR3aa: CASSERGWGTEAFF

v_gene: TRBV7-9
j_gene: TRBJ2-7
CDR3aa: CASSSIYEQYF

v_gene: TRBV6-5
j_gene: TRBJ1-5
CDR3aa: CASSPPGGGQPQHF

v_gene: TRBV2
j_gene: TRBJ2-5
CDR3aa: CASQITGIREETQYF

v_gene: TRBV7-9
j_gene: TRBJ1-2
CDR3aa: CASSLSGLVWGYTF

v_gene: TRBV7-6
j_gene: TRBJ2-1
CDR3aa: CASSLEGLNEQFF

v_gene: TRBV19
j_gene: TRBJ1-2
CDR3aa: CASQGTGANYGYTF

v_gene: TRBV28
j_gene: TRBJ1-1
CDR3aa: CASSLGFRNTEAFF

v_gene: TRBV7-2
j_gene: TRBJ1-1
CDR3aa: CASSLDRNTEAFF

v_gene: TRBV7-2
j_gene: TRBJ2-7
CDR3aa: CASSSPRGGRAGEQYF

v_gene: TRBV6-1
j_gene: TRBJ1-5
CDR3aa: CASSSGTGNQPQHF